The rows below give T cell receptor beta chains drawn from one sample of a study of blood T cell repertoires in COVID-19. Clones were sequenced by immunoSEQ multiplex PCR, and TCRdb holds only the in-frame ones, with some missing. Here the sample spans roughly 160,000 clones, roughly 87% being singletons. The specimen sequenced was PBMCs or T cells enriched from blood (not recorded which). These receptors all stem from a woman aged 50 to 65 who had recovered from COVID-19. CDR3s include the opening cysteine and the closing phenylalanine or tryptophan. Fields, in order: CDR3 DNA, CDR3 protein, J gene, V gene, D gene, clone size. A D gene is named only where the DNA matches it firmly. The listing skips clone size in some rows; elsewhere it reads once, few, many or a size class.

CDR3 DNA: TGTGCCACCAGTGACCCCCAGACAGGGTTCGAACAGCCCCAGCATTTT; CDR3 protein: CATSDPQTGFEQPQHF; J gene: TRBJ1-5; V gene: TRBV24-1; D gene: TRBD1; clone size: .
CDR3 DNA: TGTGCCAGCAGCTTACAGGGGACGGGTAACACCGGGGAGCTGTTTTTT; CDR3 protein: CASSLQGTGNTGELFF; J gene: TRBJ2-2; V gene: TRBV7-2; D gene: .; clone size: .
CDR3 DNA: TGTGCCAGCAGTCGTTTCCAGGGCGCTAATTCACCCCTCCACTTT; CDR3 protein: CASSRFQGANSPLHF; J gene: TRBJ1-6; V gene: TRBV6-5; D gene: .; clone size: .
CDR3 DNA: TGTGCCAGCAGGACGGGGGGAAACACCGGGGAGCTGTTTTTT; CDR3 protein: CASRTGGNTGELFF; J gene: TRBJ2-2; V gene: TRBV7-9; D gene: TRBD2; clone size: .
CDR3 DNA: TGTGCCAGCAGGGATACTAGCGGGAGTCGGACAGATACGCAGTATTTT; CDR3 protein: CASRDTSGSRTDTQYF; J gene: TRBJ2-3; V gene: TRBV28; D gene: TRBD2; clone size: .
CDR3 DNA: TGTGCCAGCAGCGCCGACTATTACGCTGAAGCTTTCTTT; CDR3 protein: CASSADYYAEAFF; J gene: TRBJ1-1; V gene: TRBV5-8; D gene: .; clone size: .
CDR3 DNA: TGCGCCAGCAGCTTGGAAGGACACGGTGACTCTAAACAGTACTTC; CDR3 protein: CASSLEGHGDSKQYF; J gene: TRBJ2-7; V gene: TRBV5-1; D gene: .; clone size: once
CDR3 DNA: TGTGCCAGCAGCTGGGGCGGGGGACGTCTCAACTATGGCTACACCTTC; CDR3 protein: CASSWGGGRLNYGYTF; J gene: TRBJ1-2; V gene: TRBV11-3; D gene: .; clone size: .
CDR3 DNA: TGTGCCAGCAGCTACCCCGGACTAGCGGGAGTCGGAGAGCAGTACTTC; CDR3 protein: CASSYPGLAGVGEQYF; J gene: TRBJ2-7; V gene: TRBV2; D gene: TRBD2; clone size: .
CDR3 DNA: TGTGCCCGGGTGGCGGGAGGGCCCTACGAGCAGTACTTC; CDR3 protein: CARVAGGPYEQYF; J gene: TRBJ2-7; V gene: TRBV21-1; D gene: .; clone size: .
CDR3 DNA: TGCGCCAGCAGCCAAGTAGCGGGAGGTGCATACAATGAGCAGTTCTTC; CDR3 protein: CASSQVAGGAYNEQFF; J gene: TRBJ2-1; V gene: TRBV4-1; D gene: TRBD2; clone size: once
CDR3 DNA: TGTGCCAGCAGCTCTAGCACAACCCTCTACTTCTACAATGAGCAGTTCTTC; CDR3 protein: CASSSSTTLYFYNEQFF; J gene: TRBJ2-1; V gene: TRBV7-2; D gene: .; clone size: .
CDR3 DNA: TGTGCCTGGAGCGGTGATAGGGGCATTGAAAAACTGTTTTTT; CDR3 protein: CAWSGDRGIEKLFF; J gene: TRBJ1-4; V gene: TRBV30; D gene: .; clone size: .
CDR3 DNA: TGTGCCAGCTCACCTCGGACAGAAAAACTGTTTTTT; CDR3 protein: CASSPRTEKLFF; J gene: TRBJ1-4; V gene: TRBV18; D gene: .; clone size: once
CDR3 DNA: TGCAGCGTTGGGCAGGGCCAAGAGACCCAGTACTTC; CDR3 protein: CSVGQGQETQYF; J gene: TRBJ2-5; V gene: TRBV29-1; D gene: .; clone size: .
CDR3 DNA: TGTGCCAGCAGAGCGGGAGTGACCGGGGAGCTGTTTTTT; CDR3 protein: CASRAGVTGELFF; J gene: TRBJ2-2; V gene: TRBV14; D gene: TRBD2; clone size: .
CDR3 DNA: TGTGCCAGCAGTTATTCGCAGGCGGGAGAGACCCAGTACTTC; CDR3 protein: CASSYSQAGETQYF; J gene: TRBJ2-5; V gene: TRBV27; D gene: .; clone size: .
CDR3 DNA: TGTGCCAGCAGCCCGCCGACAAGTTGGAACACTGAAGCTTTCTTT; CDR3 protein: CASSPPTSWNTEAFF; J gene: TRBJ1-1; V gene: TRBV28; D gene: .; clone size: .
CDR3 DNA: TGCGCCAGCAGCATCGTTAGGGGAGGAGATGAAAAACTGTTTTTT; CDR3 protein: CASSIVRGGDEKLFF; J gene: TRBJ1-4; V gene: TRBV10-2; D gene: .; clone size: .
CDR3 DNA: TGTGCCAGCAGTTTTCCCCCCACGGGAGTCGGCACAGATACGCAGTATTTT; CDR3 protein: CASSFPPTGVGTDTQYF; J gene: TRBJ2-3; V gene: TRBV27; D gene: .; clone size: few
CDR3 DNA: TGTGCCAGCAGTTTATATCAGGGGGCGAAATCATCCTATGGCTACACCTTC; CDR3 protein: CASSLYQGAKSSYGYTF; J gene: TRBJ1-2; V gene: TRBV28; D gene: TRBD1; clone size: .
CDR3 DNA: TGTGCCAGCAGCCTTTCCCTGGGGCTAGCGGGACTTTCCTACGAGCAGTACTTC; CDR3 protein: CASSLSLGLAGLSYEQYF; J gene: TRBJ2-7; V gene: TRBV16; D gene: TRBD2; clone size: .
CDR3 DNA: TGCGCCAGCAGCCCCTATGGGGAGAGCTCCTACAATGAGCAGTTCTTC; CDR3 protein: CASSPYGESSYNEQFF; J gene: TRBJ2-1; V gene: TRBV5-1; D gene: .; clone size: .
CDR3 DNA: TGTGCCAGCAGTTCGGACATCCTCAATCAGCCCCAGCATTTT; CDR3 protein: CASSSDILNQPQHF; J gene: TRBJ1-5; V gene: TRBV2; D gene: .; clone size: .
CDR3 DNA: TGTGCCAGCAGCTTGGCCAGTGAGGGCGGTGGGGATGGCTACACCTTC; CDR3 protein: CASSLASEGGGDGYTF; J gene: TRBJ1-2; V gene: TRBV5-6; D gene: .; clone size: .
CDR3 DNA: TGTGCCAGCAGTGAGGGGCCTGTTGTAGAGACCCAGTACTTC; CDR3 protein: CASSEGPVVETQYF; J gene: TRBJ2-5; V gene: TRBV6-1; D gene: .; clone size: once
CDR3 DNA: TGTGCCTGGAGGCGGACAGACACTGGCTACACCTTC; CDR3 protein: CAWRRTDTGYTF; J gene: TRBJ1-2; V gene: TRBV30; D gene: .; clone size: .
CDR3 DNA: TGTGCCAGCTTCCTACATGGGGCGCAGACTGAAGCTTTCTTT; CDR3 protein: CASFLHGAQTEAFF; J gene: TRBJ1-1; V gene: TRBV5-5; D gene: .; clone size: .
CDR3 DNA: TGTGCCAGCAGCCAAGACAGTAACTATGGCTACACCTTC; CDR3 protein: CASSQDSNYGYTF; J gene: TRBJ1-2; V gene: TRBV3-1/TRBV3-2; D gene: .; clone size: .
CDR3 DNA: TGCGCCAGCAGCCCGGACAGTCACTATGGCTACACCTTC; CDR3 protein: CASSPDSHYGYTF; J gene: TRBJ1-2; V gene: TRBV5-1; D gene: .; clone size: .
CDR3 DNA: TGTGCCACCAGCCCTGGGGGGACAGGGACTAATGAAAAACTGTTTTTT; CDR3 protein: CATSPGGTGTNEKLFF; J gene: TRBJ1-4; V gene: TRBV24-1; D gene: TRBD1; clone size: .
CDR3 DNA: TGTGCCAGCAGTCCACAGGGGACCCAAGAGACCCAGTACTTC; CDR3 protein: CASSPQGTQETQYF; J gene: TRBJ2-5; V gene: TRBV27; D gene: TRBD1; clone size: .
CDR3 DNA: TGCGCCAGCAGTGAGTCGACTCGGCGGGAGGGGTACAATGAGCAGTTCTTC; CDR3 protein: CASSESTRREGYNEQFF; J gene: TRBJ2-1; V gene: TRBV10-1; D gene: TRBD2; clone size: .
CDR3 DNA: TGCGCCAGCAGCCAAGGCCCCCGGGTGGGCAATCAGCCCCAGCATTTT; CDR3 protein: CASSQGPRVGNQPQHF; J gene: TRBJ1-5; V gene: TRBV4-1; D gene: .; clone size: once
CDR3 DNA: TGTGCCAGCAGCAAGACAGATTTCCAAGAGACCCAGTACTTC; CDR3 protein: CASSKTDFQETQYF; J gene: TRBJ2-5; V gene: TRBV27; D gene: .; clone size: .
CDR3 DNA: TGTGCCAGCAGTTTCTCCGGGACACTCTACGAGCAGTACTTC; CDR3 protein: CASSFSGTLYEQYF; J gene: TRBJ2-7; V gene: TRBV28; D gene: .; clone size: .
CDR3 DNA: TGTGCCAGCAGCCAAGACCAGCTAGCGGGAGGGGGCTACTACAATGAGCAGTTCTTC; CDR3 protein: CASSQDQLAGGGYYNEQFF; J gene: TRBJ2-1; V gene: TRBV14; D gene: TRBD2; clone size: .
CDR3 DNA: TGTGCCAGCAGCTCTAAGACAGGTTCCAATGAGCAGTTCTTC; CDR3 protein: CASSSKTGSNEQFF; J gene: TRBJ2-1; V gene: TRBV7-2; D gene: .; clone size: .
CDR3 DNA: TGTGCCAGCGGCAGGGGGTCGAACACCGGGGAGCTGTTTTTT; CDR3 protein: CASGRGSNTGELFF; J gene: TRBJ2-2; V gene: TRBV2; D gene: TRBD1; clone size: .
CDR3 DNA: TGTGCCAGCAGCCTCATTAGACAGTTCACTGAAGCTTTCTTT; CDR3 protein: CASSLIRQFTEAFF; J gene: TRBJ1-1; V gene: TRBV7-2; D gene: .; clone size: few
CDR3 DNA: TGTGCCTCAAGGCCGGGGGCGGGGGTTGAAGCTTTCTTT; CDR3 protein: CASRPGAGVEAFF; J gene: TRBJ1-1; V gene: TRBV19; D gene: .; clone size: .
CDR3 DNA: TGTGCCAGCAGCTCGACAGGGTCCCCCTACGAGCAGTACTTC; CDR3 protein: CASSSTGSPYEQYF; J gene: TRBJ2-7; V gene: TRBV7-9; D gene: TRBD1; clone size: .
CDR3 DNA: TGTGCCAGCAGCACACGGGAATGGTCGAACACCGGGGAGCTGTTTTTT; CDR3 protein: CASSTREWSNTGELFF; J gene: TRBJ2-2; V gene: TRBV7-9; D gene: .; clone size: few
CDR3 DNA: TGTGCCAGCAGCTTGGCCAGGACTAGCGGGGGCTACGAGCAGTACTTC; CDR3 protein: CASSLARTSGGYEQYF; J gene: TRBJ2-7; V gene: TRBV11-2; D gene: TRBD2; clone size: .
CDR3 DNA: TGTGCCAGCAGCTCACCGCGGTTTGCGTACTTC; CDR3 protein: CASSSPRFAYF; J gene: TRBJ2-5; V gene: TRBV6-2/TRBV6-3; D gene: .; clone size: .
CDR3 DNA: TGTGCCAGTAGTATTATGGGACAGGATGAAAAACTGTTTTTT; CDR3 protein: CASSIMGQDEKLFF; J gene: TRBJ1-4; V gene: TRBV19; D gene: TRBD1; clone size: .
CDR3 DNA: TGTGCCAGCAGCTTGGTTTGGGGAGAGGACTACGAGCAGTACTTC; CDR3 protein: CASSLVWGEDYEQYF; J gene: TRBJ2-7; V gene: TRBV5-5; D gene: .; clone size: .
CDR3 DNA: TGTGCCACCAGCAGGGGACTAGCGGGGACTTACCAAGAGACCCAGTACTTC; CDR3 protein: CATSRGLAGTYQETQYF; J gene: TRBJ2-5; V gene: TRBV15; D gene: TRBD2; clone size: .
CDR3 DNA: TGTGCCAGCAATCCCATCGGTTACGAAAAACTGTTTTTT; CDR3 protein: CASNPIGYEKLFF; J gene: TRBJ1-4; V gene: TRBV28; D gene: .; clone size: .
CDR3 DNA: TGCGCCAGCAGTGAGAGGTCAAGGAGCGGGAGGGCGTACGAGCAGTACTTC; CDR3 protein: CASSERSRSGRAYEQYF; J gene: TRBJ2-7; V gene: TRBV10-2; D gene: TRBD2; clone size: .